In its sample, the clone carrying this TCR beta chain was seen many times. No antigen is known for it. This entry comes from a study of T cells after yellow fever vaccination. Study-wide results and caveats: Most primary-vaccination clones reappeared after the booster (approximately 95% CD4, roughly 88% CD8). Abundant clonotypes from the bulk population could get into FACS-sorted repertoires as contaminants.

It was through 5'RACE template switching that TCR cDNA was made, with a universal primer site and UMIs added. TCRdb reprocessed the 5' RACE reads with MiXCR, giving one entry per CDR3 protein. Found here are 300,000 or so distinct CDR3 sequences, around 13% of them singletons; the top ten hold 0.4% to 0.55%. Germline CDR1 is SGHTA and CDR2 is FQGTGA. V dropped 3 bases and J dropped 5 bases, with 7 bases sitting between them. The CDR3 contains 13 residues. This clonotype was obtained from a man younger than 45 who received the YFV17D yellow fever vaccine. The rearrangement uses TRBV7-3 and TRBJ2-2; no definite D call. Source: CD4+ T cells sorted from PBMCs, taken 45 days after the yellow fever booster vaccination. CDR3 sequence (DNA): TGTGCCAGCAGCTTGGCGGTAACCGGGGAGCTGTTTTTT. This sequence encodes CASSLAVTGELFF.